These 9 T cell receptor beta chains share one sample of origin, sequenced in a study of cytotoxic CD8 clonotypes in ibrutinib-treated CLL. Clones were read by immunoSEQ multiplex PCR, and TCRdb kept only the in-frame ones, dropping some. The profile covers 150,000 to 250,000 clones, with approximately 72% appearing a single time and 13% taken by the ten largest. The sequencing here drew on PBMCs, taken after 24 months of ibrutinib treatment. These TCRs come from a human donor with chronic lymphocytic leukemia.

V usage is TRBV9 and J usage is TRBJ2-3; D might be TRBD1 or TRBD2, each matching 6 bases. The CDR3 contains 15 residues. CDR1 is SGDLS and CDR2 is YYNGEE in the germline V gene. The V end was cut by 1 base, the J end by 1 base, with 10 bases between. This CDR3 reads CASSVRGAGTDTQYF. The CDR3 bases are TGTGCCAGCAGCGTAAGGGGGGCCGGCACAGATACGCAGTATTTT.

V and J are TRBV27 and TRBJ1-3; 10 bases map to TRBD1. Germline assignment: CDR1 MNHEY and CDR2 SMNVEV (reference sequence). V trimming: 2 bases; J trimming: 8 bases; junction bases outside the gene matches: 6. This CDR3 comprises 15 residues. The CDR3 spells CASSLRGTGAYTIYF. In DNA, the CDR3 is TGTGCCAGCAGTTTAAGAGGGACAGGGGCGTACACCATATATTTT.

The rearrangement uses TRBV7-9 and TRBJ2-4; D gene ambiguous. Trimming stripped 0 bases from V and 6 bases from J, with 6 bases between. This CDR3 is built from 13 residues. Germline V CDR1 and CDR2: SEHNR, FQNEAQ (reference sequence). This CDR3 is CASSLAPGNIQYF. The CDR3 bases are TGTGCCAGCAGCTTAGCGCCAGGAAACATTCAGTACTTC.

The chain couples TRBV5-1 to TRBJ2-3; 14 positions match TRBD2. The CDR3 consists of 18 residues. V shed 2 bases and J 0 bases; nucleotides not matched to a gene: 5. Germline V gives CDR1 SGHRS, CDR2 YFSETQ. DNA of the CDR3: TGCGCCAGCAGCTTCAGACTAGCGGGAGGGTTGAGCACAGATACGCAGTATTTT. This translates into CASSFRLAGGLSTDTQYF.

The CDR3 loop reads CASSLAGSTGELFF. Written as DNA, the CDR3 is TGTGCCAGCAGCTTGGCAGGGAGCACCGGGGAGCTGTTTTTT. The gene calls are TRBV5-4 and TRBJ2-2; tentatively, D is TRBD1 or TRBD2 (5 bases each). The germline V gene has CDR1 SGHNT and CDR2 YYREEE (reference sequence). This CDR3 comprises 14 residues. Trimming shortened V by 0 bases and J by 4 bases, and 7 bases separated the two germline ends.

The chain combines TRBV5-1 with TRBJ1-5; weak D call: TRBD1 (5 bases). V gave up 4 bases and J gave up 7 bases, with 12 bases separating them. CDR3 length: 13 residues. CDR1 and CDR2 from the germline V gene are SGHRS and YFSETQ. The CDR3 sequence: CASSLDIGQPQHF. CDR3 coding DNA: TGCGCCAGCAGCCTGGACATCGGGCAGCCCCAGCATTTT.

The chain recombines TRBV4-2 with TRBJ2-7; D possibly matches TRBD1 or TRBD2 (5 bases each). The CDR3 has 14 residues. V lost 2 bases to trimming and J lost 3 bases, with 11 bases between them. CDR1 and CDR2 from the germline V gene are LGHNA and YNFKEQ. The CDR3 DNA is TGTGCCAGCAGCCAACTGGATGGGGGCTACGAGCAGTACTTC. Its translation is CASSQLDGGYEQYF.

This chain joins TRBV28 and TRBJ1-2; perhaps TRBD1 as D (5 bases). Germline V gives CDR1 MDHEN, CDR2 SYDVKM. CDR3 length: 12 residues. This CDR3 reads CATSRETYGYTF. Written as DNA, the CDR3 is TGTGCAACCTCCAGGGAGACCTATGGCTACACCTTC.

This clone was picked up a small number of times. V gene TRBV6-1 combines with J gene TRBJ2-6; D unresolved. The ends were cut back, 9 bases at V and 0 bases at J, with 6 bases in the middle. Germline CDR1 MNHNS, CDR2 SASEGT. The length of the CDR3 is 13 residues. CDR3 DNA sequence: TGTGCCAGTGCCAGCTCTGGGGCCAACGTCCTGACTTTC. It encodes CASASSGANVLTF.